What follows describes a single TCR beta chain. Its cognate antigen is unknown. Germline V gene data show CDR1 as LNHDA and CDR2 as SQIVND (reference sequence). Deletions cut 4 bases from V and 7 bases from J, with 17 bases between. There are 15 residues in the CDR3. These data are taken from a study of vaccination and CD4 T cells after COVID-19. The Oncomine TCR Beta short-read assay was applied to DNA of cultured CD4+ T cells. Each CDR3 protein gets one entry after TCRdb re-called the PCR reads with MiXCR. The sample includes approximately 8,800 distinct CDR3 sequences, roughly 60% of them seen just once. The treatment: approximately 10-day PBMC culture with coronavirus spike peptide pools or control peptides (ViraFEST assay). Patients returned positive PCR results between March and December 2020, earlier than US Alpha, Beta and Delta variants. Upon completion of 10 days of culture, CD4+ T cells were isolated via negative selection.

Sequenced sample: CD4+ T cells from blood, cultured in vitro. The origin of this receptor is a human donor who had recovered from COVID-19. The rearrangement joins TRBV19 to TRBJ1-3; the D gene is possibly TRBD1 (6 bases). Written as DNA, the CDR3 is TGTGCCAGTAGTAAGGGGGAGGCAGGGAGTAACACCATATATTTT. Translating it yields CASSKGEAGSNTIYF. Complete variable domain (other parts from reference TRBV19 and TRBJ1-3): DGGITQSPKYLFRKEGQNVTLSCEQNLNHDAMYWYRQDPGQGLRLIYYSQIVNDFQKGDIAEGYSVSREKKESFPLTVTSAQKNPTAFYLCASSKGEAGSNTIYFGEGSWLTVV.